This record concerns one TCR beta chain sequence. This sample was included in a study of blood T cell repertoires in COVID-19. Study-wide context: The origin of the acute and convalescent COVID-19 samples was the United States, Italy and Spain. Sources were T cells, B-cell-depleted T cells, or PBMCs; the material itself was cDNA or gDNA.

The assay was immunoSEQ multiplex PCR, and TCRdb's table has in-frame clones only and misses some. The sample consists of fewer than 300,000 clones, more than 70% of them appearing once. Per the germline V gene, CDR1 is GTSNPN and CDR2 is SVGIG (reference sequence). This CDR3 is 17 amino acids long. V was pared by 0 bases and J by 0 bases, with 17 bases between. The chain joins TRBV30 to TRBJ1-2; D is unresolved. The source is a woman between 50 and 59 years old with acute or convalescent COVID-19. The sample comprised peripheral blood. The chain's CDR3 is CAWSVWIRGSTNYGYTF. The CDR3 coding sequence is TGTGCCTGGAGTGTGTGGATCCGCGGTTCGACTAACTATGGCTACACCTTC.